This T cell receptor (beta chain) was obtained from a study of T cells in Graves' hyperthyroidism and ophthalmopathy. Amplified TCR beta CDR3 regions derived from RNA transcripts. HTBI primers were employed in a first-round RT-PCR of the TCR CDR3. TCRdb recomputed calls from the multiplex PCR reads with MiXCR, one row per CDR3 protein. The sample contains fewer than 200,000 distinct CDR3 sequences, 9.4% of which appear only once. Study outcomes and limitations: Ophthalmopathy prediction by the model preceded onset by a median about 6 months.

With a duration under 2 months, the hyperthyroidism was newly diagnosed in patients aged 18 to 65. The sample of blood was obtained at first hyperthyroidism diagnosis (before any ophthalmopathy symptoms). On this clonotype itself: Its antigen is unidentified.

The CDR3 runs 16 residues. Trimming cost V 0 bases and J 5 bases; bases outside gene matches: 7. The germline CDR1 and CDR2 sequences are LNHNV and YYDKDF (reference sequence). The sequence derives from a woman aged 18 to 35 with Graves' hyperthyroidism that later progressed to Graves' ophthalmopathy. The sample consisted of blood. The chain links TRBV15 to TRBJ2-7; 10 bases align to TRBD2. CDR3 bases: TGTGCCACCAGCAGAGATGGGTCTAGCGGGAGCGACGAGCAGTACTTC. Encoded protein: CATSRDGSSGSDEQYF.